The 7 T cell receptor beta chains in this list originate from one sample, sequenced in a study of response to subunit inactivated influenza vaccine. TCRdb re-analysed the RT-PCR reads in MiXCR, keeping a single row per CDR3 protein. The data contain under 950,000 distinct CDR3 sequences, 20% to 25% of them singletons. Sequences were derived from PBMCs from blood, sampled around 5 days after vaccination. The receptor set was obtained from a middle-aged man who received an inactivated influenza vaccine.

The chain joins TRBV9 to TRBJ2-3; 12 bases line up with TRBD2. The CDR3 extends over 16 amino acids. Germline V gene lookup returns CDR1 SGDLS and CDR2 YYNGEE. V was clipped by 0 bases and J by 10 bases; unmatched bases: 9. The CDR3 reads CASSVGGTSGLQAQYF. CDR3 nucleotide sequence: TGTGCCAGCAGCGTAGGAGGGACTAGCGGGCTCCAGGCGCAGTATTTT.

This clonotype has a handful of counts. The rearrangement uses TRBV27 and TRBJ2-7, with 8 bases fitting TRBD2. CDR1 and CDR2 (germline): MNHEY, SMNVEV (reference sequence). This CDR3 has 13 amino acids. After removal of 5 bases from V and 4 bases from J, the junction contained 4 bases not matched to a gene. The CDR3: CASSPSGFYEQYF. The CDR3 DNA is TGTGCCAGCAGTCCTAGCGGGTTTTACGAGCAGTACTTC.

The genes are TRBV4-3 and TRBJ2-7; a weak D match, TRBD1 (6 bases). The V and J ends lost 1 base and 0 bases respectively, with 13 bases between them. Germline CDR1 is LGHNA and CDR2 is YSLEER. The CDR3 runs 16 residues. DNA of the CDR3: TGCGCCAGCAGCCAAGGGATTACAGGGAACTCCTACGAGCAGTACTTC. Translation: CASSQGITGNSYEQYF.

This clonotype was seen a few times. J is TRBJ2-1 and V is TRBV7-9; D uncertain. The CDR3 is 15 residues long. Per germline, CDR1 SEHNR and CDR2 FQNEAQ (reference sequence). Trimming cost V 0 bases and J 7 bases, with 13 bases left between them. CDR3 DNA: TGTGCCAGCAGCTTAGCAGTCCGGGCCATAAATGAGCAGTTCTTC. Its protein is CASSLAVRAINEQFF.

The chain employs TRBV5-5 and TRBJ1-2; 9 nucleotides align to TRBD1. The V gene end was trimmed by 0 bases and the J gene end by 0 bases; junction bases not matched to a gene: 9. The germline V gene has CDR1 SGHKS and CDR2 YYEKEE (reference sequence). The CDR3 totals 18 residues. The DNA of the CDR3 is TGTGCCAGCAGCTTGGGATCGGACAGGGGCGCTGCTAACTATGGCTACACCTTC. This translates into CASSLGSDRGAANYGYTF. The full variable domain, in which reference TRBV5-5 and TRBJ1-2 provide the parts outside the CDR3, is DAGVTQSPTHLIKTRGQQVTLRCSPISGHKSVSWYQQVLGQGPQFIFQYYEKEERGRGNFPDRFSARQFPNYSSELNVNALLLGDSALYLCASSLGSDRGAANYGYTFGSGTRLTVV.

The CDR3 here is CASSLLDRGIQYF. CDR3 DNA: TGTGCCAGCAGTTTATTGGACAGAGGCATTCAGTACTTC. The chain is built from TRBV27 and TRBJ2-4; D may be TRBD1 (6 bases). The CDR3 sequence is 13 residues long. Germline V CDR1 and CDR2: MNHEY, SMNVEV (reference sequence). The ends were cut back, 1 base at V and 9 bases at J, with 10 bases in the middle.

This clonotype was observed a few times. The chain's CDR3 is CASSQDTGGQPQHF. The CDR3 DNA sequence: TGCGCCAGCAGCCAAGATACAGGGGGCCAGCCCCAGCATTTT. This chain uses TRBV4-1 with TRBJ1-5; 9 bases are a match to TRBD1. The CDR3 runs to 14 residues. In germline, CDR1 is MGHRA, CDR2 YSYEKL. After removal of 0 bases from V and 7 bases from J, the junction contained 1 base not matched to a gene.